The 30 T cell receptor beta chains below all came from one sample that was sequenced in a study of regulatory T cells in long-lasting Graves disease. Time point meaning: persistent/refractory GD, antithyroid drugs over 5 years with positive TRAb. The TCR library was made from RNA that had been extracted from PBMCs in TRIzol. CDR3 regions were amplified by Arm-PCR using iRepertoire HTBI primers to build TCR beta libraries. One entry per CDR3 protein, called by TCRdb with MiXCR from the multiplex PCR reads. The table shows 350,000 to 500,000 distinct CDR3 sequences, with around a fifth occurring only once. The source material was peripheral blood mononuclear cells (PBMCs), sampled when the disease was refractory, from a patient treated with antithyroid drugs. These receptors were taken from a female donor with Graves disease.

Of note for this clonotype: A much more abundant neighbour one base away suggests this may be a read error. This sequence joins TRBV12-3 or TRBV12-4 and TRBJ2-2; D uncertain. The CDR3 runs 12 residues. V was shortened by 7 bases and J by 9 bases, with 12 bases between the two germline ends. The CDR3 DNA sequence: TGTGCCAGCATCTCAAGGCCCAGGGAGCTGTTTTTT. Protein sequence: CASISRPRELFF.

This clonotype was counted between two and nine times. The genes are TRBV15 and TRBJ2-1; 10 bases align to TRBD2. Germline loops: CDR1 LNHNV, CDR2 YYDKDF (reference sequence). The CDR3 runs 15 residues. The V segment lost 5 bases and the J segment 4 bases; nucleotides outside the gene matches: 5. Written as DNA, the CDR3 is TGTGCCACCAGCCTAGCGGGAGAGTCATACAATGAGCAGTTCTTC. Protein sequence: CATSLAGESYNEQFF.

The rearrangement uses TRBV5-4 and TRBJ1-1, with D possibly matching TRBD1 (5 bases). CDR3 length: 16 amino acids. Trimming removed 3 bases at V and 0 bases at J, with 15 bases between. In germline, CDR1 is SGHNT, CDR2 YYREEE (reference sequence). Here the CDR3 DNA reads TGTGCCAGCAGCTCCGGGGGAGTGAAGATGAACACTGAAGCTTTCTTT. It yields the protein CASSSGGVKMNTEAFF. The variable domain in full, with the rest retrieved from reference TRBV5-4 and TRBJ1-1, is ETGVTQSPTHLIKTRGQQVTLRCSSQSGHNTVSWYQQALGQGPQFIFQYYREEENGRGNFPPRFSGLQFPNYSSELNVNALELDDSALYLCASSSGGVKMNTEAFFGQGTRLTVV.

In its sample, this clonotype was seen many times. The chain joins TRBV7-3 to TRBJ2-5, with 10 positions matching TRBD2. The V gene end was trimmed by 5 bases and the J gene end by 5 bases; junction bases not matched to a gene: 8. CDR1 is SGHTA, CDR2 FQGTGA, per germline. CDR3 length: 15 amino acids. DNA for the CDR3: TGTGCCAGCAGCCTACTAGCGGGATCGGGGGAGACCCAGTACTTC. Amino acids: CASSLLAGSGETQYF.

This clonotype has more than one count but fewer than ten. The chain joins TRBV7-2 to TRBJ1-2; unclear D gene. This CDR3 contains 14 residues. Germline-derived CDR1 and CDR2 are SGHTA and FQGNSA. V gave up 0 bases and J gave up 1 base, with 6 bases separating them. In nucleotides, the CDR3 is TGTGCCAGCAGCTTAGCTGAAATTAACTATGGCTACACCTTC. It specifies CASSLAEINYGYTF.

V is TRBV7-9 and J is TRBJ1-5; 9 nucleotides agree with TRBD1. The CDR3 runs 16 residues. The V gene end was trimmed by 5 bases and the J gene end by 3 bases; junction bases not matched to a gene: 8. Looked up from germline, CDR1 is SEHNR and CDR2 is FQNEAQ (reference sequence). The chain's CDR3 is CASSTPGQGPNQPQHF. The CDR3, as DNA: TGTGCCAGCAGCACCCCGGGACAGGGCCCCAATCAGCCCCAGCATTTT.

At least ten counts were recorded for this clonotype. The chain employs TRBV3-1 and TRBJ1-1; D is ambiguous. This CDR3 contains 15 residues. Germline V gene lookup returns CDR1 LGHDT and CDR2 YNNKEL (reference sequence). Between the trimmed V and J ends, which lost 5 bases and 4 bases, there was a span of 17 bases. The CDR3 reads CASSKPGGLGTEAFF. The CDR3 DNA sequence: TGTGCCAGCAGCAAGCCGGGCGGTTTAGGCACTGAAGCTTTCTTT.

In the case of this clonotype: This could be a read error, since a much larger clone is one nucleotide away. This sequence joins TRBV18 and TRBJ2-7, with D perhaps TRBD1 or TRBD2 (6 bases each). The CDR3 spans 12 residues. CDR1 is KGHSH and CDR2 is LQKENI in the germline V gene. CDR3 sequence reads: CATPLGGHERYF. CDR3 nucleotides: TGTGCCACTCCACTAGGGGGGCACGAGCGGTACTTC.

There are many counts of this clonotype. The V gene is TRBV3-1, the J gene TRBJ1-5, with D uncertain. The germline gives CDR1 LGHDT, CDR2 YNNKEL (reference sequence). The CDR3 sequence is 14 residues long. The germline V and J ends were trimmed by 4 bases and 9 bases, with 16 bases remaining between them. CDR3 sequence: CASSPGGESTPQHF. CDR3 nucleotides: TGTGCCAGCAGCCCAGGCGGGGAAAGTACGCCCCAGCATTTT.

The chain has TRBV12-5 and TRBJ2-2; D is perhaps TRBD2 (5 bases). The CDR3 sequence is 15 residues long. Trimming removed 1 base from V and 4 bases from J, with 10 bases in between. Germline CDR1 LGHNT, CDR2 FRNRAP. CDR3 sequence: CASGLEGVPTGELFF. The CDR3 region has the DNA TGTGCTAGTGGTTTGGAGGGAGTCCCCACCGGGGAGCTGTTTTTT.

This clonotype has only a few counts. The chain has TRBV12-3 or TRBV12-4 and TRBJ2-6; the D is unclear. V lost 6 bases, J lost 0 bases, and 12 bases lay in between. The length of the CDR3 is 16 residues. The CDR3 region is CASRPRSSSGANVLTF. CDR3 in DNA: TGTGCCAGCAGGCCGAGGAGTTCCTCTGGGGCCAACGTCCTGACTTTC.

In this sample, this clonotype turned up many times. A junction end diverges from the germline sequence, so it may reflect a read error. The genes are TRBV6-1 and TRBJ1-3; weak D call: TRBD1 (6 bases). The CDR3 contains 14 residues. Looked up from germline, CDR1 is MNHNS and CDR2 is SASEGT. The CDR3 DNA reads TGTGCCAGCAGAGAAGGGGGTTCTGGAAACACCATATATTTT. Translation gives CASREGGSGNTIYF.

The V gene is TRBV10-3, the J gene TRBJ1-2; 7 nucleotides line up with TRBD1. V trimming: 6 bases; J trimming: 4 bases; junction bases outside the gene matches: 14. The CDR3 totals 16 residues. In germline, CDR1 is ENHRY, CDR2 SYGVKD. In nucleotides, the CDR3 is TGTGCCATCAGGAGGGACAGTGACCGAGGAGCCTATGGCTACACCTTC. Translation: CAIRRDSDRGAYGYTF.

This clonotype was seen repeatedly, ten times or more. The J gene is TRBJ1-1, the V gene TRBV11-1; perhaps TRBD1 as D (6 bases). The V end lost 5 bases, the J end lost 1 base, and 17 bases lay between the germline ends. The germline V gene has CDR1 SGHAT and CDR2 FQDESV (reference sequence). The CDR3 has 16 residues. The CDR3 DNA is TGTGCCAGCAGCCCCCGGGCCAGGGGAGGGAACACTGAAGCTTTCTTT. It translates to CASSPRARGGNTEAFF.

The rearrangement joins TRBV3-1 to TRBJ1-2; D uncertain. V was shortened by 4 bases and J by 3 bases, with 6 bases between the two germline ends. In germline, CDR1 is LGHDT, CDR2 YNNKEL (reference sequence). The CDR3 is made up of 12 amino acids. The DNA of the CDR3 is TGTGCCAGCAGCCTTCTCTACTATGGCTACACCTTC. It translates to CASSLLYYGYTF.

The sample holds one count of this clonotype. The V call is TRBV7-9, the J call TRBJ2-3; a weak D match, TRBD2 (6 bases). CDR3 length: 15 amino acids. The V gene's germline CDR1 is SEHNR and CDR2 FQNEAQ (reference sequence). Trimming pared 3 bases from V and 4 bases from J, leaving 14 bases between. CDR3 nucleotides: TGTGCCAGCAGCTTGTTGGGAGCGGGCGCAGATACGCAGTATTTT. It encodes CASSLLGAGADTQYF. Looking up the rest from reference TRBV7-9 and TRBJ2-3 gives the full variable domain: DTGVSQNPRHKITKRGQNVTFRCDPISEHNRLYWYRQTLGQGPEFLTYFQNEAQLEKSRLLSDRFSAERPKGSFSTLEIQRTEQGDSAMYLCASSLLGAGADTQYFGPGTRLTVL.

DNA of the CDR3: TGTGCCAGTAGGTCAACAGGCTCCTATCAGCCCCAGCATTTT. Its protein is CASRSTGSYQPQHF. This rearrangement joins TRBV19 to TRBJ1-5; tentatively, D is TRBD1 (5 bases). CDR1 LNHDA and CDR2 SQIVND come from the germline V gene (reference sequence). The CDR3 loop spans 14 amino acids. V was shortened by 6 bases and J by 5 bases, with 14 bases between the two germline ends.

About this clonotype itself: Given a far larger clone just one base away, this is likely a sequencing read error. The gene calls are TRBV6-1 and TRBJ2-7, with D possibly being TRBD2 (6 bases). CDR1 is MNHNS, CDR2 SASEGT, per germline. The CDR3 is 14 residues long. CDR3 nucleotides: TGTGCCAGCAGTTATGGAGGGCGGCCCTACGAGCAGTGCTTC. It yields the protein CASSYGGRPYEQCF.

This clonotype was detected many times. The rearrangement joins TRBV28 to TRBJ2-5; 7 bases are shared with TRBD2. The germline CDR1 and CDR2 sequences are MDHEN and SYDVKM. V gave up 8 bases and J gave up 4 bases; unmatched junction bases: 10. The CDR3 totals 14 residues. The CDR3 DNA sequence: TGTGCCAGCCGGAGGGAGGGGTCTAGAGAGACCCAGTACTTC. It codes for CASRREGSRETQYF.

In its sample, this clonotype was seen many times. The chain combines TRBV7-9 with TRBJ2-5, with 13 bases aligning to TRBD2. The CDR3 has 15 amino acids. Germline-derived CDR1 and CDR2 are SEHNR and FQNEAQ (reference sequence). The V segment lost 1 base and the J segment 7 bases; nucleotides outside the gene matches: 3. DNA of the CDR3: TGTGCCAGCAGCTTAGGGACTAGCGGGAGACCGACCCAGTACTTC. Protein sequence: CASSLGTSGRPTQYF.

Ten or more counts support this clonotype. The chain employs TRBV3-1 and TRBJ2-5; D call uncertain. Trimming removed 1 base from V and 7 bases from J, with 7 bases in between. Germline assignment: CDR1 LGHDT and CDR2 YNNKEL (reference sequence). The CDR3 contains 12 residues. CDR3 coding DNA: TGTGCCAGCAGCCAAGTAGATGGGACCCAGTACTTC. Protein sequence: CASSQVDGTQYF.

This chain joins TRBV19 and TRBJ2-5; D may be TRBD2 (5 bases). V was pared by 3 bases and J by 3 bases, with 8 bases between. Germline assignment: CDR1 LNHDA and CDR2 SQIVND (reference sequence). The CDR3 spans 13 residues. The CDR3, as DNA: TGTGCCAGTAGTATCACTAGGGAAGAGACCCAGTACTTC. Residues: CASSITREETQYF.

This clonotype showed up many times. The chain combines TRBV28 with TRBJ1-2, with D maybe TRBD1 (6 bases). Germline CDR1 is MDHEN and CDR2 is SYDVKM. CDR3 length: 14 residues. Trimming cost V 1 base and J 5 bases, with 11 bases left between them. CDR3 nucleotides: TGTGCCAGCAGTTTATCCAGGGGATGGTATGGCTACACCTTC. As protein: CASSLSRGWYGYTF.

This clonotype was seen at least ten times. The gene calls are TRBV3-1 and TRBJ1-2; D gene ambiguous. Germline CDR1 is LGHDT and CDR2 is YNNKEL (reference sequence). The CDR3 consists of 18 residues. The V end was cut by 0 bases, the J end by 0 bases, with 17 bases between. The CDR3, as DNA: TGTGCCAGCAGCCAAGATCCGGGAAGAAGGGATGCTAACTATGGCTACACCTTC. Residues: CASSQDPGRRDANYGYTF.

This clonotype was counted ten times or more. CDR3 sequence (DNA): TGTGCCAGCAGTTCCCCTGGGGGAGGCGGGAGGGCACGGGAGACCCAGTACTTC. Protein product: CASSSPGGGGRARETQYF. V gene TRBV28 combines with J gene TRBJ2-5, with 9 nucleotides matching TRBD2. This CDR3 is 18 amino acids long. Trimming cost V 4 bases and J 5 bases; bases outside gene matches: 17. In germline, CDR1 is MDHEN, CDR2 SYDVKM.

The chain carries TRBV20-1 and TRBJ2-7; TRBD2 matches at 7 bases. Germline CDR1 is DFQATT and CDR2 is SNEGSKA (reference sequence). V was pared by 3 bases and J by 4 bases, with 9 bases of the junction left unmatched. This CDR3 is built from 14 residues. CDR3 sequence: CSARRSGKSYEQYF. The CDR3 region has the DNA TGCAGTGCTAGGAGGAGCGGGAAGAGTTACGAGCAGTACTTC.

This clonotype was detected many times. This chain joins TRBV19 and TRBJ2-5; TRBD2 matches 8 bases. Germline CDR1 is LNHDA and CDR2 is SQIVND (reference sequence). This CDR3 is built from 15 residues. Unmatched junction bases numbered 12, after V lost 6 bases and J lost 6 bases. The CDR3 loop is CASRSGFAGGQTQYF. The CDR3 bases are TGTGCCAGTAGGTCCGGCTTTGCGGGAGGTCAGACCCAGTACTTC.

This clonotype was recorded many times. The V call is TRBV20-1, the J call TRBJ2-5; the D is unclear. V was cut by 0 bases and J by 5 bases, with 10 bases left in between. Germline lookup yields CDR1 DFQATT and CDR2 SNEGSKA (reference sequence). The CDR3 is made up of 13 amino acids. CDR3: CSARDLPRETQYF. In DNA form, the CDR3 reads TGCAGTGCTAGAGATTTACCTAGGGAGACCCAGTACTTC.

This clonotype was observed a handful of times. The chain is built from TRBV28 and TRBJ1-5, with D unclear. Germline V gene data show CDR1 as MDHEN and CDR2 as SYDVKM. V was pared by 3 bases and J by 1 base, with 16 bases between. This CDR3 is built from 17 residues. The CDR3 spells CASSFAGARLSNQPQHF. CDR3 sequence (DNA): TGTGCCAGCAGTTTCGCGGGCGCACGTTTGAGCAATCAGCCCCAGCATTTT.

This clonotype was counted many times. The rearrangement links TRBV7-2 to TRBJ2-2; TRBD2 aligns across 11 bases. Germline lookup yields CDR1 SGHTA and CDR2 FQGNSA. The CDR3 runs to 16 residues. V trimming: 4 bases; J trimming: 1 base; junction bases outside the gene matches: 2. In DNA, the CDR3 is TGTGCCAGCAGCTCTGGGACTAGCGGGAACACCGGGGAGCTGTTTTTT. It encodes CASSSGTSGNTGELFF.